The 21 T cell receptor beta chains presented below share a single source sample, sequenced in a study of T cell repertoires in cytomegalovirus infection. These receptors have no identified antigens. In TCRdb, the reads were re-called with MiXCR into one record per CDR3 protein. The table shows some 130,000 distinct CDR3 sequences, with more than 25% occurring only once. This sample comprised CD8+ T cells from cultured PBMCs, obtained from culture after CMV antigen stimulation. The receptors were sampled from a human donor in good health (CMV status not recorded). Some clones in this sample may be carry-over from other donors' samples.

This clonotype was recorded a few times. This chain uses TRBV7-9 with TRBJ2-4; no reliable D call. The V gene lost 4 bases and the J gene lost 5 bases, with 9 bases spanning the gap. This CDR3 region has 13 residues. Per germline, CDR1 SEHNR and CDR2 FQNEAQ (reference sequence). The DNA of the CDR3 is TGTGCCAGCAGCTCTAGTGGCCAAAACATTCAGTACTTC. Its translation: CASSSSGQNIQYF.

The chain is built from TRBV13 and TRBJ1-4; D not certain. The CDR3 runs to 12 residues. V lost 5 bases and J 8 bases, leaving 9 bases between the germline ends. Germline V gene lookup returns CDR1 PRHDT and CDR2 FYEKMQ (reference sequence). Here the CDR3 reads CASSGPTEKLFF. The CDR3 DNA sequence: TGTGCCAGCAGCGGCCCGACAGAAAAACTGTTTTTT.

This clonotype was recorded many times. The J gene is TRBJ1-2, the V gene TRBV9; D is unresolved. Germline CDR1 reads SGDLS; CDR2 reads YYNGEE. This CDR3 is 12 amino acids long. Trimming cost V 3 bases and J 8 bases, with 11 bases left between them. The CDR3 loop reads CASSATGSGYTF. The DNA of the CDR3 is TGTGCCAGCAGCGCGACCGGGAGCGGCTACACCTTC.

The sample holds a few counts of this clonotype. The chain has TRBV6-6 and TRBJ1-1; no firm D call. CDR1 is MNHNY, CDR2 SVGAGI, per germline (reference sequence). The CDR3 extends over 16 amino acids. Trimming stripped 6 bases from V and 1 base from J, with 18 bases between. The CDR3 coding sequence is TGTGCCAGCAGCCCACTCAGTCCCAGAGGGAACACTGAAGCTTTCTTT. This gives the protein CASSPLSPRGNTEAFF.

The chain carries TRBV2 and TRBJ2-2; 8 bases line up with TRBD1. This CDR3 has 17 residues. Trimming took 5 bases from V and 5 from J; bases not matched to a gene: 13. Per germline, CDR1 SNHLY and CDR2 FYNNEI. CDR3 sequence (DNA): TGTGCCAGCAGTCCCGGCGACAGGGGATTAGGAACCGGGGAGCTGTTTTTT. Its protein product is CASSPGDRGLGTGELFF.

The chain uses TRBV7-9 and TRBJ2-5; TRBD1 might be the D (6 bases). CDR3 length: 17 residues. V was cut by 3 bases and J by 1 base, with 18 bases left in between. The V gene's germline CDR1 is SEHNR and CDR2 FQNEAQ (reference sequence). In DNA form, the CDR3 reads TGTGCCAGCAGCTTCCTGACAGGAACACTTGCCCAAGAGACCCAGTACTTC. This sequence encodes CASSFLTGTLAQETQYF.

This clonotype has just a few counts. The chain uses TRBV7-3 and TRBJ1-1, with D unclear. The CDR3 loop spans 13 amino acids. Germline CDR1 and CDR2: SGHTA and FQGTGA. V lost 2 bases and J lost 3, with 7 bases in between. For the CDR3, the DNA is TGTGCCAGCAGCTTAGACGGATACACTGAAGCTTTCTTT. Encoded protein: CASSLDGYTEAFF.

This clonotype was detected ten times or more. The rearrangement uses TRBV7-2 and TRBJ1-5; 8 bases are shared with TRBD1. The CDR3 has 15 amino acids. Germline assignment: CDR1 SGHTA and CDR2 FQGNSA. Trimming cost V 3 bases and J 7 bases; bases outside gene matches: 8. CDR3 sequence reads: CASSFVPTGDQPQHF. As DNA, the CDR3 is TGTGCCAGCAGCTTCGTCCCGACAGGGGACCAGCCCCAGCATTTT.

The chain has TRBV12-3 or TRBV12-4 and TRBJ1-1; the D is unclear. The CDR3 extends over 13 amino acids. Trimming left V 5 bases short and J 5 bases short, with 12 bases between. CDR3 loop: CASSAGPGTEAFF. DNA for the CDR3: TGTGCCAGCAGTGCCGGCCCTGGGACTGAAGCTTTCTTT.

The chain employs TRBV27 and TRBJ2-2, with 8 positions matching TRBD1. Looked up from germline, CDR1 is MNHEY and CDR2 is SMNVEV (reference sequence). V shed 5 bases and J 3 bases; nucleotides not matched to a gene: 8. This CDR3 has 16 residues. CDR3 nucleotide sequence: TGTGCCAGCAGTCCTGACAGGGGTGTCTACACCGGGGAGCTGTTTTTT. It specifies CASSPDRGVYTGELFF.

This clonotype was counted between two and nine times. The CDR3 nucleotides are TGTGCCAGCAGCCACTCCGGGACACGTACCTACAATGAGCAGTTCTTC. Its protein is CASSHSGTRTYNEQFF. The chain has TRBV14 and TRBJ2-1; perhaps TRBD1 as D (6 bases). The CDR3 covers 16 residues. V lost 3 bases, J lost 2 bases, and 14 bases lay in between. Germline CDR1 reads SGHDN; CDR2 reads FVKESK.

The chain employs TRBV7-8 and TRBJ1-1; D call uncertain. CDR3 size: 13 residues. Trimming removed 1 base at V and 0 bases at J, with 3 bases between. Germline V gives CDR1 SGHVS, CDR2 FQNEAQ. The CDR3 is CASSLVVNTEAFF. In DNA form, the CDR3 reads TGTGCCAGCAGCTTAGTAGTGAACACTGAAGCTTTCTTT.

The gene calls are TRBV7-4 and TRBJ2-1; 7 bases are shared with TRBD1. The CDR3 totals 15 residues. The germline CDR1 and CDR2 sequences are SGHVT and SQSDAQ. After removal of 4 bases from V and 2 bases from J, the junction contained 5 bases not matched to a gene. This CDR3 is CASSSRQGPYNEQFF. As DNA, the CDR3 is TGTGCCAGCAGCTCCCGACAGGGCCCCTACAATGAGCAGTTCTTC.

The table lists this clonotype with a few counts. The gene calls are TRBV7-3 and TRBJ2-3; perhaps TRBD1 as D (6 bases). The CDR3 covers 14 residues. V was pared by 4 bases and J by 2 bases, with 10 bases between. Per the germline V gene, CDR1 is SGHTA and CDR2 is FQGTGA. CDR3 loop: CASSSTGPTDTQYF. The CDR3, as DNA: TGTGCCAGCAGCTCGACAGGACCCACAGATACGCAGTATTTT.

This clonotype has only a few counts. The rearrangement uses TRBV12-3 or TRBV12-4 and TRBJ2-5, with D perhaps matching TRBD2 (5 bases). V was shortened by 2 bases and J by 5 bases, with 12 bases between the two germline ends. CDR3 length: 14 amino acids. In DNA form, the CDR3 reads TGTGCCAGCAGTTTAAATACTGGCGGGGAGACCCAGTACTTC. This translates into CASSLNTGGETQYF.

This chain links TRBV27 with TRBJ1-5; D is unclear. Per the germline V gene, CDR1 is MNHEY and CDR2 is SMNVEV (reference sequence). The CDR3 contains 13 residues. V gave up 4 bases and J gave up 6 bases, with 10 bases separating them. The CDR3 region is CASSSSWSQPQHF. CDR3 nucleotides: TGTGCCAGCAGTTCCTCGTGGAGTCAGCCCCAGCATTTT.

This clonotype was seen repeatedly, ten times or more. The V call is TRBV6-1, the J call TRBJ2-3, with D unresolved. CDR1 MNHNS and CDR2 SASEGT come from the germline V gene. The CDR3 is 15 amino acids. The germline V and J ends were trimmed by 2 bases and 2 bases, with 11 bases remaining between them. CDR3 sequence: CASSEWVTATDTQYF. CDR3 nucleotides: TGTGCCAGCAGTGAATGGGTTACTGCCACAGATACGCAGTATTTT.

This clonotype is a singleton in its sample. CDR3 bases: TGTGCCAGCAGTTCATGGCTGGGACAGGAGATAAACATTCAGTACTTC. Its protein product is CASSSWLGQEINIQYF. The chain links TRBV28 to TRBJ2-4; 8 bases line up with TRBD1. Unmatched junction bases numbered 11, after V lost 4 bases and J lost 6 bases. The CDR3 has 16 amino acids. Germline V CDR1 and CDR2: MDHEN, SYDVKM.

This clonotype has just a few counts. The genes are TRBV6-1 and TRBJ2-3; the match to TRBD2 covers 14 bases. Germline CDR1 MNHNS, CDR2 SASEGT. This CDR3 spans 20 amino acids. V was pared by 5 bases and J by 4 bases, with 17 bases of the junction left unmatched. The CDR3 sequence is CASSPQGTSGGLYLADTQYF. Here the CDR3 DNA reads TGTGCCAGCAGTCCACAGGGGACTAGCGGGGGCTTATATTTGGCAGATACGCAGTATTTT.

This rearrangement joins TRBV28 to TRBJ2-7, with D hard to call. This CDR3 comprises 13 residues. The germline V and J ends were trimmed by 2 bases and 7 bases, with 12 bases remaining between them. The germline V gene encodes CDR1 MDHEN and CDR2 SYDVKM. This CDR3 reads CASSLRPSLEQYF. The CDR3 DNA reads as TGTGCCAGCAGTTTACGGCCTTCACTGGAGCAGTACTTC.

The V call is TRBV12-3 or TRBV12-4, the J call TRBJ1-1; D possibly corresponds to TRBD1 (6 bases). V gave up 6 bases and J gave up 12 bases, with 17 bases separating them. The CDR3 is 12 residues long. The DNA for the CDR3 is TGTGCCAGCAGCTTGCACAGGGTTGCTTCTTTCTTT. Protein: CASSLHRVASFF.